The present entry profiles one TCR beta chain with its context. The sample comes from a study of blood T cell repertoires in COVID-19. The CDR3 contains 19 residues. Trimming took off 3 bases at V and 2 bases at J, with 23 bases between the two ends. Germline V lookup: CDR1 SGHAT, CDR2 FQNNGV. The data were produced by immunoSEQ multiplex PCR, yet TCRdb's version contains in-frame clones alone and is incomplete. The repertoire holds around 300,000 clones, roughly 85% seen once, with 9.5% to 12% in the top ten. This TCR was sampled from a woman in her 70s with acute or convalescent COVID-19. The specimen was peripheral blood. The V call is TRBV11-2, the J call TRBJ2-1; perhaps TRBD1 as D (6 bases). Here the CDR3 DNA reads TGTGCCAGCAGCTTTGGGGCCGGGCGGCCGGACAGACCCTACAATGAGCAGTTCTTC. Translated, it gives CASSFGAGRPDRPYNEQFF. The full variable domain, rest sourced from reference TRBV11-2 and TRBJ2-1, is EAGVAQSPRYKIIEKRQSVAFWCNPISGHATLYWYQQILGQGPKLLIQFQNNGVVDDSQLPKDRFSAERLKGVDSTLKIQPAKLEDSAVYLCASSFGAGRPDRPYNEQFFGPGTRLTVL.